This T cell receptor (beta chain) came from a study of blood T cell repertoires in COVID-19. About the study: Samples representing acute and convalescent COVID-19 were sourced from the United States, Italy and Spain. The analysed material was cDNA or gDNA that came from T cells, B-cell-depleted T cells, or PBMCs.

Original processing notes: Estimation of nucleated cell counts relied on the amplification of reference gene primers. This table comes from immunoSEQ multiplex PCR, and its TCRdb copy is limited to in-frame clones, with some not included. That table furnishes V, J and clone size, whereas the DNA furnished D and trimming. The sample has under 450,000 clones, approximately 91% seen once. Enrolled during active infection, Seattle patients were then followed longitudinally. Germline-derived CDR1 and CDR2 are SGHAT and FQNNGV. The CDR3 consists of 14 residues. V gave up 3 bases and J gave up 3 bases, with 11 bases separating them.

This TCR came from a middle-aged woman with COVID-19, enrolled during active disease. The sequenced material came from peripheral blood. The genes are TRBV11-2 and TRBJ1-1; D is undetermined. The CDR3: CASSFFSEDTEAFF. CDR3 sequence (DNA): TGTGCCAGCAGCTTTTTTTCGGAGGACACTGAAGCTTTCTTT.